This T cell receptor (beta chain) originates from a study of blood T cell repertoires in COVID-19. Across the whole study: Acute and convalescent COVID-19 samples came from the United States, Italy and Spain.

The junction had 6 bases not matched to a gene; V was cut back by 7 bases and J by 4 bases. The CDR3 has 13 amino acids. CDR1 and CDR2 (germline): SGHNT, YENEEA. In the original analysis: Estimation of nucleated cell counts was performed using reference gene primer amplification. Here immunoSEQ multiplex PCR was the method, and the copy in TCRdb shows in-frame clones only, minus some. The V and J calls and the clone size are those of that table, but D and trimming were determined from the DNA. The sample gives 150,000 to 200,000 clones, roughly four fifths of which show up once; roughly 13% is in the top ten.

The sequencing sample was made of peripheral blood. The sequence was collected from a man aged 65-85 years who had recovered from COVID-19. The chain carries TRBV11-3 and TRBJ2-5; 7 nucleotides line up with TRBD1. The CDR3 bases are TGTGCCAGCAAACAGACAGGGTCAGAGACCCAGTACTTC. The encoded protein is CASKQTGSETQYF.